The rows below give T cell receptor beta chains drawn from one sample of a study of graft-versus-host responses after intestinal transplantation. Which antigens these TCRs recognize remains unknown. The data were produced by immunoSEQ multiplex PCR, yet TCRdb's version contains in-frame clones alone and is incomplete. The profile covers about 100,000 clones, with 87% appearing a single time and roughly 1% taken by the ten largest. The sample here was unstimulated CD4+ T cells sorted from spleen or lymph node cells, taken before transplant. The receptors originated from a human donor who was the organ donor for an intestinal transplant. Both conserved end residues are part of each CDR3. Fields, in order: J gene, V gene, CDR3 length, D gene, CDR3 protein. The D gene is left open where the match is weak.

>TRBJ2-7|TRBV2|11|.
CASSFSYEQYF
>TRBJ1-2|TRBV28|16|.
CASSFDPGTRYYGYTF
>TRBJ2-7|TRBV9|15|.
CASSVDTAQGRRQYF
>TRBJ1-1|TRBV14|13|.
CASSQAGYTEAFF
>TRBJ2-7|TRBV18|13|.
CASSLAHSYEQYF
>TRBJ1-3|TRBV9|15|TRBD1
CASSGQGMFGNTIYF
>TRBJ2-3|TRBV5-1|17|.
CASSFRIRSLNTDTQYF
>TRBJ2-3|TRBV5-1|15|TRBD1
CASTWTGGTSDTQYF
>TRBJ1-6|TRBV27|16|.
CASSGARHLYNSPLHF
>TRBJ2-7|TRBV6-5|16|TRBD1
CASSYRGQGASYEQYF
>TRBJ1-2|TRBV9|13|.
CASSVGGAYGYTF
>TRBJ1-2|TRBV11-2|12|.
CASSPQLGGYTF
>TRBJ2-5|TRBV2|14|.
CASIVGEVSETQYF
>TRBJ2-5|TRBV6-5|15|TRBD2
CASSYGLAGGETQYF
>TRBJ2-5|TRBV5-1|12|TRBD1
CASSVRGETQYF
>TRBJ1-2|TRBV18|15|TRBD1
CASSPQRTGEGGYTF
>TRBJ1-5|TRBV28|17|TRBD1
CASSLGQGSFGNQPQHF
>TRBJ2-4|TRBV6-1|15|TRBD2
CASSEAPGGENIQYF
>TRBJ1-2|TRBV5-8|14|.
CASSRTRAGYGYTF
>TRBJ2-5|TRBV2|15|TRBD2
CASSSGGAEMKTQYF
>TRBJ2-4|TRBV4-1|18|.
CASSQDKPRGTTKNIQYF
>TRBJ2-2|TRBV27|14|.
CATRPLGSTGELFF
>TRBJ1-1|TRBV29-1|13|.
CSGAGLSNTEAFF
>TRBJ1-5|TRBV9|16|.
CASSPGGGTHNQPQHF
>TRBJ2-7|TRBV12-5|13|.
CASGWDLGYEQYF
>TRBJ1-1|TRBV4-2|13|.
CASVYSKGTEAFF
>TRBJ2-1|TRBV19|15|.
CASSSSGGGYNEQFF
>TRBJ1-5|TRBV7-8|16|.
CASSGKKIRGNQPQHF
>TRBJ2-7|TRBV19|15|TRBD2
CASSMPTSGNYEQYF
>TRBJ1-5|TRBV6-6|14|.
CASSYRQDNQPQHF
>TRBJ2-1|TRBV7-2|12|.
CASSSSQAEQFF
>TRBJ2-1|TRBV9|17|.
CASSVGPSSSVYNEQFF
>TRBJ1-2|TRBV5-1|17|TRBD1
CASSLIGGTGVGYGYTF
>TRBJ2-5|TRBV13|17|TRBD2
CASSFFGLAGGPGTQYF
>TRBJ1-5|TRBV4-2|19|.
CASSQDFRRGANSNQPQHF
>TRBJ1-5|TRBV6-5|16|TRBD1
CASSSPKTGPNQPQHF
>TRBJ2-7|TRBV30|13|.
CAWRAGVFYEQYF
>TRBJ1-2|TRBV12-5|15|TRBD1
CASGAGQASLYGYTF
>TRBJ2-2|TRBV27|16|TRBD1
CASSLSGGYNTGELFF
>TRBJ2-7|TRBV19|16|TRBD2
CASSGGTGTTSPRQYF
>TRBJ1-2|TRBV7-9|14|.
CASSFQTGTDGYTF
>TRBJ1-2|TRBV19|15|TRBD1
CASSSNRGGYYGYTF
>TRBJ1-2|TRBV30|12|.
CAWETGNYGYTF
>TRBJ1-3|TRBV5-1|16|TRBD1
CASSSGQESSGNTIYF
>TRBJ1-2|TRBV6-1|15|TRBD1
CASSERTGGNYGYTF
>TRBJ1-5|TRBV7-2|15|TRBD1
CASSKDRGSYQPQHF
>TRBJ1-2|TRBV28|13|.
CASSTGFGDGYTF
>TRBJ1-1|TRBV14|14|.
CASSQVSLNTEAFF
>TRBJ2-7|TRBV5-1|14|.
CASSFLSDREPGFF
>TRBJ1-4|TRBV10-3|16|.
CAISESVGEVNEKLFF
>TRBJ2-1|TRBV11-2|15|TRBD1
CASSRTGTGYNEQFF
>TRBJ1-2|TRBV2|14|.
CASSERGEGYGYTF
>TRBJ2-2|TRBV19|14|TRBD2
CASSGLANTGELFF
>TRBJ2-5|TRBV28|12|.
CASRRSRETQYF
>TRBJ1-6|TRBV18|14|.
CASSREGTPSPLHF
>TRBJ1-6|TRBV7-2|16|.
CASSLVAGLGDSPLHF
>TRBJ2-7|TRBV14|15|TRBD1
CASSLRTGGPYEQYF
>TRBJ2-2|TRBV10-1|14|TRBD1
CASRRDRDTGELFF
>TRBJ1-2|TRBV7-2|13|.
CASSATVLHGYTF